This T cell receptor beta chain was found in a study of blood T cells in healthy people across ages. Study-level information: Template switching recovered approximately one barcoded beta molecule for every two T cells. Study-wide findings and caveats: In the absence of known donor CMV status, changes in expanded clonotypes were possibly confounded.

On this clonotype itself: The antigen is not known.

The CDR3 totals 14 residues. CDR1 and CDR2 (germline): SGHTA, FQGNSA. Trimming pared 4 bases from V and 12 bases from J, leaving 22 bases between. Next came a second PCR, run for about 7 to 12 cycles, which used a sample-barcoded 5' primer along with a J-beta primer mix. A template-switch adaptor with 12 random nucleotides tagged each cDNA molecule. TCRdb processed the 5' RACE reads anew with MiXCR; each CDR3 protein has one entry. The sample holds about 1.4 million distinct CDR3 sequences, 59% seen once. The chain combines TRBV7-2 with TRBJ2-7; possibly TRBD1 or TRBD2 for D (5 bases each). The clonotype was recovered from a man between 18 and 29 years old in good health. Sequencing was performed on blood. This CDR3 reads CASSSGTLGTERYF. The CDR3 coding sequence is TGTGCCAGCAGCTCGGGGACCCTCGGGACGGAGAGGTACTTC.